These 14 T cell receptor beta chains originate from one sample sequenced in a study of cytomegalovirus exposure and HLA in healthy donors (dated by TCRdb to about 2017). Receptor libraries were prepared by the immunoSEQ multiplex PCR assay. For the multiplex PCR, a mixture combining 60 forward primers for TCR Vbeta segments and 13 reverse primers for TCR Jbeta segments was used. TCRdb carries this immuneACCESS record with in-frame sequences only. Its versions omit some clonotypes, under half of them owing to an unresolved V gene in the studies checked, with the rest unexplained. Within this sample are more than 150,000 clones, with around 80% of them counted one time only. Under 1.5% of the sample is taken by the ten largest. The sequencing input was PBMCs. The receptors come from a girl aged 10 to 17 in good health and CMV-seropositive.

The chain carries TRBV19 and TRBJ1-1, with a possible D match to TRBD1 (5 bases). The CDR3 runs 11 residues. Germline V gives CDR1 LNHDA, CDR2 SQIVND (reference sequence). V lost 4 bases to trimming and J lost 7 bases, with 7 bases between them. DNA for the CDR3: TGTGCCAGTAGTAGACAGCGTGAAGCTTTCTTT. This translates into CASSRQREAFF.

This chain connects TRBV6-6 to TRBJ1-2, with D unclear. The length of the CDR3 is 16 residues. The V gene lost 4 bases and the J gene lost 5 bases, with 20 bases spanning the gap. Germline V CDR1 and CDR2: MNHNY, SVGAGI (reference sequence). CDR3 in amino acids: CASSFLSGIGGYGYTF. The CDR3 DNA reads as TGTGCCAGCAGTTTCTTGTCGGGGATAGGTGGTTATGGCTACACCTTC.

The rearrangement uses TRBV4-1 and TRBJ2-7; a weak D match, TRBD2 (5 bases). The V gene's germline CDR1 is MGHRA and CDR2 YSYEKL. V gave up 3 bases and J gave up 3 bases, with 12 bases separating them. The CDR3 contains 14 residues. The CDR3 DNA reads TGCGCCAGCAGCCACCCCACACGGGGCTACGAGCAGTACTTC. This encodes CASSHPTRGYEQYF.

This clone was recorded a few times. V gene TRBV4-2 combines with J gene TRBJ1-1; tentative D call: TRBD1 (5 bases). Germline V CDR1 and CDR2: LGHNA, YNFKEQ. Trimming took 6 bases from V and 0 from J, leaving 8 bases between them. CDR3 size: 13 residues. This CDR3 is CASSYRLNTEAFF. The CDR3 DNA reads TGTGCCAGCAGTTACAGGCTGAACACTGAAGCTTTCTTT.

The chain recombines TRBV27 with TRBJ2-7; 10 nucleotides match TRBD2. V shed 5 bases and J 1 base; nucleotides not matched to a gene: 8. Germline assignment: CDR1 MNHEY and CDR2 SMNVEV (reference sequence). This CDR3 has 16 amino acids. In DNA, the CDR3 is TGTGCCAGCAGTCCTCAAGCGGGAGGGTGGTCCTACGAGCAGTACTTC. Protein: CASSPQAGGWSYEQYF.

The chain combines TRBV6-5 with TRBJ2-1; TRBD2 agrees at 12 bases. From germline, CDR1 is MNHEY and CDR2 SVGAGI. The J segment lost 8 bases and the V segment lost 3 bases, leaving 8 bases of the junction unmatched. CDR3 size: 16 residues. CDR3 sequence reads: CASSYSRLAGADEQFF. The DNA of the CDR3 is TGTGCCAGCAGTTATTCCCGACTAGCGGGAGCCGATGAGCAGTTCTTC.

The rearrangement uses TRBV19 and TRBJ1-5, with D possibly matching TRBD1 (5 bases). CDR3 size: 14 residues. The V gene lost 2 bases and the J gene lost 6 bases, with 11 bases spanning the gap. Germline loops: CDR1 LNHDA, CDR2 SQIVND (reference sequence). The CDR3: CASSIFSRAQPQHF. For the CDR3, the DNA is TGTGCCAGTAGTATATTTTCCAGGGCTCAGCCCCAGCATTTT.

The chain recombines TRBV10-2 with TRBJ2-4; no clear D gene. CDR1 is WSHSY, CDR2 SAAADI, per germline. V dropped 3 bases and J dropped 8 bases, with 5 bases sitting between them. The CDR3 totals 11 residues. CDR3 DNA: TGCGCCAGCAGTGATATCCACATTCAGTACTTC. It encodes CASSDIHIQYF.

This clone was seen a single time. The chain combines TRBV18 with TRBJ2-7; the match to TRBD2 covers 8 bases. The V and J ends lost 6 bases and 5 bases, in that order; junction bases with no gene match: 9. This CDR3 has 14 amino acids. Germline assignment: CDR1 KGHSH and CDR2 LQKENI. CDR3 in amino acids: CASSRERETHEQYF. CDR3 sequence (DNA): TGTGCCAGCTCTCGGGAGCGGGAGACCCACGAGCAGTACTTC.

The DNA of the CDR3 is TGCAGCGTTCGGGACTCACGTTACAATGAGCAGTTCTTC. This sequence encodes CSVRDSRYNEQFF. The chain recombines TRBV29-1 with TRBJ2-1, with D perhaps matching TRBD2 (6 bases). V was cut by 5 bases and J by 4 bases, with 12 bases left in between. CDR3 length: 13 residues. CDR1 is SQVTM, CDR2 ANQGSEA, per germline.

The table lists this clone with a count of one. The V call is TRBV29-1, the J call TRBJ2-1; 10 nucleotides match TRBD2. Germline-derived CDR1 and CDR2 are SQVTM and ANQGSEA. With 1 base clipped from V and 3 bases from J, the junction kept 6 bases outside the gene matches. The CDR3 loop spans 16 amino acids. The CDR3 region is CSVEGGGLAVYNEQFF. CDR3 in DNA: TGCAGCGTTGAAGGGGGAGGACTAGCGGTCTACAATGAGCAGTTCTTC.

This clone was observed a handful of times. The chain is built from TRBV5-1 and TRBJ2-1; D unclear. The CDR3 is 18 amino acids. V dropped 4 bases and J dropped 8 bases, with 28 bases sitting between them. Germline CDR1 is SGHRS and CDR2 is YFSETQ. The CDR3 reads CASSEFRSAVDRFYEQFF. CDR3 nucleotides: TGCGCCAGCAGCGAATTCAGGTCAGCAGTGGATCGGTTCTATGAGCAGTTCTTC.

The V gene is TRBV5-4, the J gene TRBJ2-7; 9 bases fit TRBD2. This CDR3 comprises 15 residues. CDR1 SGHNT and CDR2 YYREEE come from the germline V gene (reference sequence). The junction had 6 bases not matched to a gene; V was cut back by 1 base and J by 4 bases. The DNA of the CDR3 is TGTGCCAGCAGCTTGAAACTAGCGGGTAATTACGAGCAGTACTTC. Translated: CASSLKLAGNYEQYF.

This clone was found once. The chain joins TRBV6-6 to TRBJ1-1, with D unclear. The length of the CDR3 is 13 residues. Germline V lookup: CDR1 MNHNY, CDR2 SVGAGI (reference sequence). Trimming pared 6 bases from V and 2 bases from J, leaving 10 bases between. CDR3: CASRQHLNTEAFF. The CDR3 nucleotides are TGTGCCAGCAGACAACACCTTAACACTGAAGCTTTCTTT.